The present T cell receptor (beta chain) was sequenced within a study of CXCR3-negative and CXCR3-positive naive CD8 T cells. Every CD8+ subset sample held about 280,000 flow-sorted cells, done in triplicate. UMI-labeled TRB cDNA libraries were prepared by 5' RACE. TCRdb re-called the 5' RACE reads and catalogs CDR3 proteins one per entry, DNA excluded. The data show about 43,000 distinct CDR3 sequences, and the top ten clones hold about 10%. From germline, CDR1 is SEHNR and CDR2 FQNEAQ (reference sequence). This CDR3 has 15 amino acids. Notes on this clonotype: Antigen: not known.

Findings and caveats of the study: Much lower diversity was found in memory CD8+ cells, while both naive subsets had comparably high diversity. Fresh PBMCs served for most assays, and CXCR3 expression fell partially after cryopreservation.

The sample comprised memory CD8+ T cells from blood. The TCR originated in a human donor in good health. Some clones in this sample may be carry-over from other donors' samples. The J gene is TRBJ1-2, the V gene TRBV7-9; with no DNA, the TCRdb D assignment of TRBD1 cannot be verified. The CDR3 reads CASSLSFGGPYGYTF.